The next 29 T cell receptor beta chains were all read from a single sample in a study of metastatic and nonmetastatic thyroid tumors. Patients were all untreated before their thyroid surgery. TCRdb reprocessed the PCR reads via MiXCR. The sample contains tens of thousands of clones, over 10% of which appear only once. Sequencing was done on a sample of blood. These TCRs come from a female donor with papillary thyroid cancer or a benign thyroid nodule (not recorded which). Some clones in this sample may be carry-over from other donors' samples.

In this sample, this clone turned up many times. This chain connects TRBV28 to TRBJ1-5; no definite D call. The germline V and J ends were trimmed by 8 bases and 0 bases, with 23 bases remaining between them. Looked up from germline, CDR1 is MDHEN and CDR2 is SYDVKM. This CDR3 has 18 residues. Here the CDR3 reads CASGLGYPEVYSNQPQHF. The CDR3 DNA reads TGTGCCAGCGGGTTAGGTTACCCCGAAGTTTATAGCAATCAGCCCCAGCATTTT.

At least ten counts were recorded for this clone. The chain employs TRBV28 and TRBJ2-1; D possibly uses TRBD1 or TRBD2 (5 bases each). V lost 5 bases and J lost 1, with 15 bases in between. Germline V gives CDR1 MDHEN, CDR2 SYDVKM. The length of the CDR3 is 16 residues. The CDR3 DNA follows: TGTGCCAGCAGTCCGGCAGGGACCAGATCCTACAATGAGCAGTTCTTC. Residues: CASSPAGTRSYNEQFF.

In its sample, this clone is medium-sized. The chain joins TRBV19 to TRBJ2-7; D is possibly TRBD1 (7 bases). The length of the CDR3 is 15 residues. The germline V and J ends were trimmed by 4 bases and 4 bases, with 17 bases remaining between them. CDR1 and CDR2 from the germline V gene are LNHDA and SQIVND (reference sequence). The CDR3 bases are TGTGCCAGTAGTACCGCAGGGGGAGGTCCTTACGAGCAGTACTTC. Its protein product is CASSTAGGGPYEQYF.

By its share, this clone is medium-sized. The gene calls are TRBV20-1 and TRBJ2-7; D uncertain. Germline lookup yields CDR1 DFQATT and CDR2 SNEGSKA (reference sequence). V was trimmed by 2 bases and J by 3 bases, leaving 8 bases between them. CDR3 length equals 12 residues. CDR3 DNA sequence: TGCAGTGCTAGACTGGCCGACTACGAGCAGTACTTC. Translating it yields CSARLADYEQYF.

This clone appeared many times. V gene TRBV6-6 combines with J gene TRBJ2-2; 7 bases are a match to TRBD2. The CDR3 length is 18 residues. V was clipped by 0 bases and J by 2 bases; unmatched bases: 9. Germline CDR1 is MNHNY and CDR2 is SVGAGI (reference sequence). This CDR3 is CASSYSAGGTRNTGELFF. DNA of the CDR3: TGTGCCAGCAGTTACTCAGCCGGGGGGACTCGAAACACCGGGGAGCTGTTTTTT.

This clone was seen ten or more times. This rearrangement joins TRBV10-3 to TRBJ2-2; D is uncertain. Trimming shortened V by 10 bases and J by 7 bases, and 10 bases separated the two germline ends. The CDR3 sequence is 11 residues long. Germline V lookup: CDR1 ENHRY, CDR2 SYGVKD. CDR3 loop: CATSAGGELFF. CDR3 bases: TGTGCCACCTCCGCCGGCGGGGAGCTGTTTTTT.

This clone was counted many times. This chain joins TRBV11-2 and TRBJ2-1, with D unresolved. The V gene's germline CDR1 is SGHAT and CDR2 FQNNGV. The CDR3 loop spans 11 amino acids. V lost 5 bases to trimming and J lost 8 bases, with 7 bases between them. CDR3 DNA sequence: TGTGCCAGCAGCCCGGCGGATGAGCAGTTCTTC. Protein: CASSPADEQFF.

This clone was counted ten times or more. The rearrangement joins TRBV7-2 to TRBJ2-1; TRBD1 matches 9 bases. Per germline, CDR1 SGHTA and CDR2 FQGNSA. The CDR3 contains 14 residues. V was clipped by 8 bases and J by 8 bases; unmatched bases: 10. The CDR3 protein is CASGSGTGLYEQFF. The CDR3 bases are TGTGCCAGCGGATCCGGGACAGGGCTATATGAGCAGTTCTTC. Full variable domain (missing parts from reference TRBV7-2 and TRBJ2-1): GAGVSQSPSNKVTEKGKDVELRCDPISGHTALYWYRQSLGQGLEFLIYFQGNSAPDKSGLPSDRFSAERTGGSVSTLTIQRTQQEDSAVYLCASGSGTGLYEQFFGPGTRLTVL.

Judged by abundance, this clone is medium-sized (0.01 to 0.1%). The chain links TRBV11-2 to TRBJ2-7; possibly TRBD1 for D (5 bases). The CDR3 spans 14 residues. Germline-derived CDR1 and CDR2 are SGHAT and FQNNGV. Trimming removed 2 bases from V and 3 bases from J, with 11 bases in between. CDR3 nucleotides: TGTGCCAGCAGCTTACGACAGACACTCTACGAGCAGTACTTC. This gives the protein CASSLRQTLYEQYF.

This clone was seen ten or more times. The chain combines TRBV29-1 with TRBJ2-3, with TRBD1 as a possible D gene (6 bases). The CDR3 totals 13 residues. V lost 3 bases and J 1 base, leaving 8 bases between the germline ends. Germline V gene data show CDR1 as SQVTM and CDR2 as ANQGSEA. The CDR3 is CSVEWTGTDTQYF. The CDR3 DNA reads as TGCAGCGTTGAGTGGACAGGCACAGATACGCAGTATTTT.

This clone was counted many times. In DNA form, the CDR3 reads TGTGCCAGCAGTGACTCGCCGTTATGGGGTCACTCCTACGAGCAGTACTTC. As protein: CASSDSPLWGHSYEQYF. The chain employs TRBV6-4 and TRBJ2-7; D gene unclear. From germline, CDR1 is MRHNA and CDR2 SNTAGT. V gave up 0 bases and J gave up 0 bases, with 15 bases separating them. The CDR3 runs 17 residues.

The chain uses TRBV5-1 and TRBJ2-2; D is perhaps TRBD2 (6 bases). CDR1 and CDR2 from the germline V gene are SGHRS and YFSETQ. CDR3 length equals 16 residues. V was clipped by 7 bases and J by 6 bases, with 22 bases between them. CDR3 region: CASAIWGPGGSGELFF. In DNA form, the CDR3 reads TGCGCCAGCGCAATATGGGGACCCGGAGGGTCCGGGGAGCTGTTTTTT.

This clone was seen repeatedly, ten times or more. The genes are TRBV4-1 and TRBJ2-7; D is possibly TRBD1 (7 bases). Germline CDR1 is MGHRA and CDR2 is YSYEKL. This CDR3 is built from 15 residues. The V end lost 4 bases, the J end lost 1 base, and 14 bases lay between the germline ends. CDR3 loop: CASSRGTDTSYEQYF. Here the CDR3 DNA reads TGCGCCAGCAGCCGCGGGACAGATACTTCCTACGAGCAGTACTTC.

The chain is built from TRBV30 and TRBJ2-7, with a tentative D call TRBD2 (6 bases). The CDR3 length is 13 residues. Germline CDR1 and CDR2: GTSNPN and SVGIG (reference sequence). The V end lost 5 bases, the J end lost 7 bases, and 18 bases lay between the germline ends. The DNA for the CDR3 is TGTGCCTGGGTGCGGCGGGGACCGGGGGAGCAGTACTTC. Translation: CAWVRRGPGEQYF.

This clone has at least ten counts. The chain's CDR3 is CASSFPAGGYHEQYF. In nucleotides, the CDR3 is TGTGCCAGCAGCTTTCCAGCGGGAGGGTACCACGAGCAGTACTTC. This chain connects TRBV5-5 to TRBJ2-7; TRBD2 matches 10 bases. The J segment lost 5 bases and the V segment lost 2 bases, leaving 7 bases of the junction unmatched. The CDR3 covers 15 residues. CDR1 SGHKS and CDR2 YYEKEE come from the germline V gene (reference sequence).

This clone is judged medium-sized. The chain employs TRBV6-1 and TRBJ2-7; 8 positions match TRBD2. V dropped 2 bases and J dropped 2; count of bases not matched to a gene: 5. Germline CDR1 MNHNS, CDR2 SASEGT. This CDR3 spans 15 amino acids. CDR3 coding DNA: TGTGCCAGCAGTGAAACCCGGGGGGGTCCCTACGAGCAGTACTTC. It encodes CASSETRGGPYEQYF.

This clone is classed as medium-sized (0.01 to 0.1%). The rearrangement joins TRBV20-1 to TRBJ2-7; 8 bases align to TRBD2. Trimming removed 3 bases from V and 3 bases from J; junction bases left unmatched: 7. The CDR3 has 14 amino acids. Per the germline V gene, CDR1 is DFQATT and CDR2 is SNEGSKA (reference sequence). CDR3 in amino acids: CSARPTGTSYEQYF. For the CDR3, the DNA is TGCAGTGCTAGGCCAACCGGGACTAGCTACGAGCAGTACTTC.

This clone was seen repeatedly, ten times or more. The genes are TRBV7-2 and TRBJ2-4; TRBD2 agrees at 10 bases. The CDR3 sequence is 16 residues long. Looked up from germline, CDR1 is SGHTA and CDR2 is FQGNSA. J gave up 13 bases and V 1 base, and 13 bases lay outside the gene matches. This chain's CDR3 is CASSLGGASGSTTQYF. The CDR3 DNA follows: TGTGCCAGCAGCTTAGGCGGGGCTAGCGGGAGCACTACACAGTACTTC.

At least ten counts were recorded for this clone. This chain links TRBV9 with TRBJ2-5, with a tentative D call TRBD1 (6 bases). The V gene's germline CDR1 is SGDLS and CDR2 YYNGEE. The CDR3 length is 14 residues. Between the trimmed V and J ends, which lost 0 bases and 7 bases, there was a span of 13 bases. DNA for the CDR3: TGTGCCAGCAGCGTAGTTCCCCAAGGGGGGACCCAGTACTTC. It encodes CASSVVPQGGTQYF.

This clone was observed at least ten times. This chain connects TRBV20-1 to TRBJ2-3, with TRBD2 matching 13 bases. The CDR3 is made up of 18 amino acids. The junction had 9 bases not matched to a gene; V was cut back by 0 bases and J by 3 bases. The germline CDR1 and CDR2 sequences are DFQATT and SNEGSKA (reference sequence). The CDR3 DNA sequence: TGCAGTGCTAGAGATCGCACGGGACTAGCGGGATCTACAGATACGCAGTATTTT. It yields the protein CSARDRTGLAGSTDTQYF.

This clone came up many times. The chain recombines TRBV9 with TRBJ1-5, with D perhaps TRBD1 (5 bases). The CDR3 is made up of 15 amino acids. Per germline, CDR1 SGDLS and CDR2 YYNGEE. Between the trimmed V and J ends, which lost 0 bases and 9 bases, there was a span of 16 bases. In DNA form, the CDR3 reads TGTGCCAGCAGCGTAGGCGAGGGCCCAGGGTGGCCCCAGCATTTT. Translated, it gives CASSVGEGPGWPQHF.

This clone came up many times. The chain uses TRBV4-1 and TRBJ2-1; D is unclear. V dropped 1 base and J dropped 0 bases, with 10 bases sitting between them. CDR3 length: 16 amino acids. Germline V gene lookup returns CDR1 MGHRA and CDR2 YSYEKL. Here the CDR3 reads CASSQGSAFSYNEQFF. Written as DNA, the CDR3 is TGCGCCAGCAGCCAAGGAAGCGCATTCTCCTACAATGAGCAGTTCTTC.

There are many counts of this clone. The gene calls are TRBV7-3 and TRBJ2-1; 7 nucleotides match TRBD1. Germline CDR1 is SGHTA and CDR2 is FQGTGA. V dropped 5 bases and J dropped 5; count of bases not matched to a gene: 3. CDR3 size: 13 residues. CDR3 sequence: CASSKGTDNEQFF. In DNA, the CDR3 is TGTGCCAGCAGCAAGGGGACAGACAATGAGCAGTTCTTC. Drawing the rest from reference TRBV7-3 and TRBJ2-1, the complete variable domain is GAGVSQTPSNKVTEKGKYVELRCDPISGHTALYWYRQSLGQGPEFLIYFQGTGAADDSGLPNDRFFAVRPEGSVSTLKIQRTERGDSAVYLCASSKGTDNEQFFGPGTRLTVL.

This clone was counted ten times or more. The chain joins TRBV7-9 to TRBJ2-7; 9 bases match TRBD1. Germline lookup yields CDR1 SEHNR and CDR2 FQNEAQ (reference sequence). CDR3 length equals 15 residues. The V segment lost 0 bases and the J segment 6 bases; nucleotides outside the gene matches: 6. This CDR3 reads CASSLATGGTLEQYF. The CDR3 DNA reads as TGTGCCAGCAGCTTAGCGACAGGGGGTACTCTCGAGCAGTACTTC.

J is TRBJ2-7 and V is TRBV28; TRBD2 might be the D (6 bases). The CDR3 loop spans 15 amino acids. Trimming pared 5 bases from V and 6 bases from J, leaving 20 bases between. CDR1 and CDR2 (germline): MDHEN, SYDVKM. As DNA, the CDR3 is TGTGCCAGCAGTCCGGGGTCAGGTGGGAGGTTCGAGCAGTACTTC. Translating it yields CASSPGSGGRFEQYF.

V is TRBV28 and J is TRBJ2-7, with 7 bases aligning to TRBD2. Germline V gene data show CDR1 as MDHEN and CDR2 as SYDVKM. This CDR3 comprises 14 residues. Trimming at V came to 5 bases and at J to 0 bases, leaving 4 bases not matched to a gene. CDR3 in DNA: TGTGCCAGCAGTGGGCGGGAGAGCTCCTACGAGCAGTACTTC. It is translated as CASSGRESSYEQYF.

This clone was seen at least ten times. At one boundary the junction diverges from the germline segment, which might be a read error. The chain is built from TRBV29-1 and TRBJ1-2, with TRBD1 matching 8 bases. This CDR3 has 14 residues. Germline V gives CDR1 SQVTM, CDR2 ANQGSEA. DNA for the CDR3: TGCAGCGTTAAAGACAGGGGAGCCTATCATGGCTACACCTTC. Encoded protein: CSVKDRGAYHGYTF.

This clone was observed a few times. V is TRBV6-1 and J is TRBJ2-1; perhaps TRBD1 as D (6 bases). V shed 2 bases and J shed 4 bases, with 18 bases lying between them. CDR3 length: 17 amino acids. Germline CDR1 MNHNS, CDR2 SASEGT. In DNA form, the CDR3 reads TGTGCCAGCAGTGAATTCGAGCCCGTTGGACAGTACAATGAGCAGTTCTTC. Its protein is CASSEFEPVGQYNEQFF.

The sample holds many counts of this clone. This chain links TRBV12-5 with TRBJ1-1; possibly TRBD1 for D (5 bases). From germline, CDR1 is LGHNT and CDR2 FRNRAP. The V gene lost 9 bases and the J gene lost 0 bases, with 11 bases spanning the gap. The CDR3 spans 13 residues. The CDR3 DNA is TGTGCTAGCAGGGTTAGGGTGAACACTGAAGCTTTCTTT. As protein: CASRVRVNTEAFF.